This passage covers 22 T cell receptor beta chains from one sample sequenced in a study of graft-versus-host responses after intestinal transplantation. Here immunoSEQ multiplex PCR was the method, and the copy in TCRdb shows in-frame clones only, minus some. This repertoire shows around 110,000 clones, over 80% found once; its top ten account for approximately 0.76%. Antigens for these TCRs are unknown. Sample: unstimulated CD4+ T cells sorted from spleen or lymph node cells, taken before transplant. These receptors all come from a human donor who was the organ donor for an intestinal transplant.

The chain has TRBV6-6 and TRBJ2-7, with 8 positions matching TRBD2. Trimming removed 3 bases from V and 6 bases from J; junction bases left unmatched: 10. CDR3 length equals 15 residues. Germline assignment: CDR1 MNHNY and CDR2 SVGAGI (reference sequence). This CDR3 is CASSYDEAGEGEQYF. The CDR3 DNA sequence: TGTGCCAGCAGTTATGACGAAGCGGGAGAGGGCGAGCAGTACTTC.

The chain carries TRBV7-9 and TRBJ2-5; D could derive from TRBD1 or TRBD2 (6 bases each). Germline CDR1 reads SEHNR; CDR2 reads FQNEAQ (reference sequence). The V end lost 4 bases, the J end lost 2 bases, and 14 bases lay between the germline ends. The CDR3 is 15 amino acids. The CDR3 is CASSSRGAGQETQYF. Here the CDR3 DNA reads TGTGCCAGCAGCTCAAGGGGGGCCGGACAAGAGACCCAGTACTTC.

The gene calls are TRBV7-3 and TRBJ1-1; D call uncertain. Germline V gene lookup returns CDR1 SGHTA and CDR2 FQGTGA. The CDR3 loop spans 13 amino acids. V lost 5 bases, J lost 5 bases, and 12 bases lay in between. Written as DNA, the CDR3 is TGTGCCAGCAGCATTAGTCGGCGGACTGAAGCTTTCTTT. It yields the protein CASSISRRTEAFF.

In its sample, this clone was seen once. The chain has TRBV6-5 and TRBJ1-1; D unclear. Trimming removed 2 bases at V and 0 bases at J, with 13 bases between. CDR1 is MNHEY and CDR2 is SVGAGI in the germline V gene. This CDR3 spans 16 amino acids. CDR3 sequence reads: CASSYGSFQVNTEAFF. CDR3 sequence (DNA): TGTGCCAGCAGTTACGGGTCCTTTCAGGTGAACACTGAAGCTTTCTTT.

Comment on this clone: The identical CDR3 is also encoded by other nucleotide sequences in the sample. The chain carries TRBV7-9 and TRBJ1-5; no firm D call. CDR3 size: 13 residues. Deletions cut 0 bases from V and 5 bases from J, with 5 bases between. Germline V gene data show CDR1 as SEHNR and CDR2 as FQNEAQ (reference sequence). For the CDR3, the DNA is TGTGCCAGCAGCTTAGCCGGGGATCAGCCCCAGCATTTT. Translating gives CASSLAGDQPQHF.

This clone was detected only once. The J gene is TRBJ1-5, the V gene TRBV5-6; D remains unclear. In germline, CDR1 is SGHDT, CDR2 YYEEEE. The CDR3 is made up of 14 amino acids. With 1 base removed from V and 3 bases from J, the gap between germline ends came to 8 bases. The CDR3 sequence: CASSLSGDNQPQHF. In DNA form, the CDR3 reads TGTGCCAGCAGCTTGTCCGGAGACAATCAGCCCCAGCATTTT.

The chain joins TRBV29-1 to TRBJ1-2, with D perhaps matching TRBD1 (5 bases). The CDR3 covers 14 residues. Per the germline V gene, CDR1 is SQVTM and CDR2 is ANQGSEA. Trimming cost V 4 bases and J 7 bases, with 19 bases left between them. The CDR3 loop is CSVVGVGAAGGYTF. CDR3 sequence (DNA): TGCAGCGTTGTGGGAGTAGGGGCCGCGGGTGGCTACACCTTC.

The chain joins TRBV15 to TRBJ2-5; 7 bases agree with TRBD2. This CDR3 spans 15 amino acids. V lost 1 base and J lost 4; bases outside the gene matches: 6. The V gene's germline CDR1 is LNHNV and CDR2 YYDKDF (reference sequence). The CDR3: CATSRVGGGGETQYF. As DNA, the CDR3 is TGTGCCACCAGCAGAGTGGGGGGGGGAGGAGAGACCCAGTACTTC.

The J gene is TRBJ2-7, the V gene TRBV21-1; TRBD2, the table's D call, was not compared with the DNA. TRBV21-1 is described as a pseudogene. The CDR3 is 15 residues long. The DNA of the CDR3 is TGTGCCAGCAGCGCACAACTAGCGGGAGTTCCCGAGCAGTACTTC. Residues: CASSAQLAGVPEQYF.

The chain combines TRBV18 with TRBJ1-1; D is ambiguous. Trimming shortened V by 5 bases and J by 1 base, and 8 bases separated the two germline ends. The CDR3 length is 13 residues. Germline assignment: CDR1 KGHSH and CDR2 LQKENI. The CDR3 reads CASSEGENTEAFF. CDR3 DNA sequence: TGTGCCAGCTCAGAAGGAGAGAACACTGAAGCTTTCTTT.

This clone was observed once. V and J are TRBV29-1 and TRBJ2-5; no firm D call. The CDR3 sequence is 13 residues long. CDR1 SQVTM and CDR2 ANQGSEA come from the germline V gene. Trimming removed 4 bases from V and 1 base from J, with 10 bases in between. The CDR3 is CSVGGRFQETQYF. CDR3 DNA sequence: TGCAGCGTTGGAGGACGATTCCAAGAGACCCAGTACTTC.

The rearrangement links TRBV7-9 to TRBJ2-1, with 8 bases fitting TRBD1. Trimming took 4 bases from V and 1 from J; bases not matched to a gene: 3. The CDR3 runs to 15 residues. CDR1 and CDR2 from the germline V gene are SEHNR and FQNEAQ (reference sequence). In DNA, the CDR3 is TGTGCCAGCAGCTCGGACAGGGAATCCTACAATGAGCAGTTCTTC. Protein: CASSSDRESYNEQFF.

J is TRBJ1-4 and V is TRBV6-6; 11 nucleotides match TRBD1. The CDR3 has 14 residues. Germline CDR1 and CDR2: MNHNY and SVGAGI (reference sequence). The trim removed 6 bases at V and 8 bases at J, leaving 5 bases unmatched. The CDR3 nucleotides are TGTGCCAGCAGCGTAGGGACAGGGGGGGAAAAACTGTTTTTT. As protein: CASSVGTGGEKLFF.

Only one count was recorded for this clone. The sample contains more than one DNA sequence encoding this CDR3. The V and J genes are TRBV28 and TRBJ2-6; possibly TRBD1 or TRBD2 for D (7 bases each). V was pared by 10 bases and J by 0 bases, with 19 bases between. Germline values: CDR1 MDHEN, CDR2 SYDVKM. CDR3 length: 17 residues. CDR3 sequence (DNA): TGTGCCACCACGAGCGGGACAGAATTCTCTGGGGCCAACGTCCTGACTTTC. This codes for CATTSGTEFSGANVLTF.

On this clone itself: The junction departs from the called germline gene at one end, perhaps through a read error. The chain has TRBV2 and TRBJ2-1; no clear D. Germline assignment: CDR1 SNHLY and CDR2 FYNNEI. The CDR3 extends over 11 amino acids. The CDR3 sequence is CASSEETGCVF. CDR3 sequence (DNA): TGTGCCAGCAGTGAGGAGACCGGTTGTGTCTTC.

The sample holds one count of this clone. The rearrangement joins TRBV2 to TRBJ1-2; the D gene is possibly TRBD1 (5 bases). The V end lost 8 bases, the J end lost 7 bases, and 17 bases lay between the germline ends. This CDR3 comprises 13 residues. Germline loops: CDR1 SNHLY, CDR2 FYNNEI. This chain's CDR3 is CASGIDWGRGYTF. The CDR3 DNA reads TGTGCCAGCGGGATTGATTGGGGACGTGGCTACACCTTC.

The rearrangement joins TRBV7-9 to TRBJ1-1, with D perhaps matching TRBD1 (5 bases). Germline V gene data show CDR1 as SEHNR and CDR2 as FQNEAQ (reference sequence). Trimming shortened V by 5 bases and J by 2 bases, and 12 bases separated the two germline ends. There are 14 residues in the CDR3. In nucleotides, the CDR3 is TGTGCCAGCAGCCCCGCGACAGTAAACACTGAAGCTTTCTTT. Amino acids: CASSPATVNTEAFF. The whole variable domain, remainder taken from reference TRBV7-9 and TRBJ1-1, is DTGVSQNPRHKITKRGQNVTFRCDPISEHNRLYWYRQTLGQGPEFLTYFQNEAQLEKSRLLSDRFSAERPKGSFSTLEIQRTEQGDSAMYLCASSPATVNTEAFFGQGTRLTVV.

The chain joins TRBV27 to TRBJ1-1; TRBD1 agrees at 8 bases. There are 14 residues in the CDR3. V lost 4 bases, J lost 5 bases, and 6 bases stayed unmatched. Germline CDR1 reads MNHEY; CDR2 reads SMNVEV (reference sequence). The CDR3 DNA reads as TGTGCCAGCAGTTACAGGGGGTCAAGGACTGAAGCTTTCTTT. Its protein product is CASSYRGSRTEAFF.

This chain connects TRBV5-6 to TRBJ1-2; D ambiguous. The germline CDR1 and CDR2 sequences are SGHDT and YYEEEE. The CDR3 totals 12 residues. Trimming cost V 2 bases and J 3 bases, with 5 bases left between them. The CDR3 DNA is TGTGCCAGCAGCTTCAGGTACTATGGCTACACCTTC. Translating gives CASSFRYYGYTF.

This sequence joins TRBV11-1 and TRBJ2-4; D remains unclear. Trimming cost V 1 base and J 0 bases, with 10 bases left between them. Germline V gives CDR1 SGHAT, CDR2 FQDESV (reference sequence). The CDR3 extends over 16 amino acids. Here the CDR3 DNA reads TGTGCCAGCAGCTTAGGGCAGATTGTAGCCAAAAACATTCAGTACTTC. Amino acids: CASSLGQIVAKNIQYF.

The chain links TRBV10-1 to TRBJ1-1, with a weak D call TRBD1 (6 bases). The V gene lost 0 bases and the J gene lost 8 bases, with 13 bases spanning the gap. The CDR3 runs to 14 residues. Germline CDR1 reads WNHNN; CDR2 reads SYGVQD (reference sequence). CDR3 in amino acids: CASSESYRGLEAFF. The DNA of the CDR3 is TGCGCCAGCAGTGAGTCGTATCGGGGGCTGGAAGCTTTCTTT.

The V call is TRBV5-5, the J call TRBJ2-3; D gene uncertain. The ends were cut back, 0 bases at V and 4 bases at J, with 3 bases in the middle. This CDR3 comprises 12 residues. The germline V gene has CDR1 SGHKS and CDR2 YYEKEE (reference sequence). CDR3 in amino acids: CASSLGADTQYF. The CDR3 DNA is TGTGCCAGCAGCTTGGGGGCAGATACGCAGTATTTT.